This TCR beta chain derives from a study of response to subunit inactivated influenza vaccine (dated by TCRdb to the late 2010s). Notes on the research overall: The study used deep quantitative T cell receptor repertoire profiling to track responses to a trivalent subunit inactivated influenza vaccine. What the work shows at the level of the full study, not this receptor alone: According to the authors, only a limited number of new T cells may be recruited by each seasonal influenza vaccination.

Receptor libraries were prepared by RT-PCR. Sequencing was carried out with an Illumina HiSeq 2500. TCRdb reworked the public reads: Q25 trimming with fastp, MiXCR clone assembly, productive beta chains retained. Every CDR3 protein is listed once, alongside the most common genes and DNA of its rows. The sample records hundreds of thousands of distinct CDR3 sequences, roughly 13% of which are singletons. The ten largest clones capture 13% of the sample. CDR1 and CDR2 were assigned from the germline V gene as MGHRA and YSYEKL. The CDR3 starts with the cysteine, ends with the phenylalanine, and has 17 residues. Only the CDR3 part of the read is kept: 51 bases, read in frame from the first base. Trimming takes 1 base from V and 4 bases from J, and the germline ends sit 18 bases apart. As to this clonotype: Its cognate antigen has yet to be identified. No clone much larger than this one lies a single base away; base qualities are absent.

What this sample's time point label stands for: approximately 40 days after influenza vaccine administration. This specimen was PBMCs from blood, taken 35 to 45 days after vaccination. The rearrangement combines TRBV4-1 with TRBJ2-3; the D call is possibly TRBD1 or TRBD2, each sharing 6 bases. The TCR comes from a man in his fifties who received an inactivated influenza vaccine. Donor details come from another sample of the same person, matched by shared clones. The DNA sequence reads TGCGCCAGCAGCCAAGTCGGGGGCGGTAGTCCCGCAGATACGCAGTATTTT. This is translated as CASSQVGGGSPADTQYF.